This TCR beta chain was captured by sequencing in a study of shared clonotypes between healthy human individuals. In germline, CDR1 is SGHVS, CDR2 FQNEAQ. The junction had 4 bases not matched to a gene; V was cut back by 0 bases and J by 5 bases. This CDR3 contains 15 residues. Profiling relied on immunoSEQ multiplex PCR, and the TCRdb table lists in-frame clones only, not all of them. The sample has about 2 million clones; 85% to 95% are singletons. This rearrangement joins TRBV7-8 to TRBJ2-7, with TRBD2 identical over 10 bases. Specimen: naive CD4+ T cells sorted from blood. Subset indicated: CD45RA+ positively selected. The sequence was collected from a man aged 18 to 29 in good health. DNA for the CDR3: TGTGCCAGCAGCTTAGCGGAGCGGGAGGGCAACGAGCAGTACTTC. This codes for CASSLAEREGNEQYF.